The 2 T cell receptor beta chains below were found in one sample sequenced in a study of technical replicates of blood from a handful of donors. TCRdb's table, derived via immunoSEQ multiplex PCR, lists solely in-frame clones and lacks some. The table records about 100,000 clones, about 95% of them present only once. What was sequenced was T cells isolated from PBMCs. Receptors were obtained from a human donor in good health.

This rearrangement joins TRBV4-3 to TRBJ2-1, with D maybe TRBD1 (6 bases). The CDR3 is made up of 14 amino acids. Germline values: CDR1 LGHNA, CDR2 YSLEER. V was clipped by 2 bases and J by 7 bases, with 12 bases between them. The CDR3 DNA sequence: TGCGCCAGCAGCCAACGCGGCAGGGGTAATGAGCAGTTCTTC. Protein product: CASSQRGRGNEQFF.

The chain carries TRBV2 and TRBJ1-1, with a weak D call TRBD1 (5 bases). CDR3 length: 18 amino acids. V was pared by 0 bases and J by 0 bases, with 17 bases between. CDR1 and CDR2 from the germline V gene are SNHLY and FYNNEI. CDR3 DNA sequence: TGTGCCAGCAGTGAAGCGCTTAGGAGGGGTGATGTGAACACTGAAGCTTTCTTT. It codes for CASSEALRRGDVNTEAFF.